This is a list of T cell receptor beta chains from one sample in a study of CD4 and CD8 cells across lung adenocarcinoma regions. MiXCR was run by TCRdb on the PCR reads, yielding one entry per CDR3 protein. The table shows 4,000 or so distinct CDR3 sequences, with about 67% occurring only once. Sequences were obtained from CD4+ T cells from the margin of a lung tumor. Source of these receptors: a male donor with lung adenocarcinoma. The CD4 and CD8 labels of this study may be unreliable. CDR3s include the opening cysteine and the closing phenylalanine or tryptophan.

>TRBV6-5|TRBJ2-1
CASTSRGEQFF
>TRBV7-2|TRBJ2-1
CASSSLRGSGAFLSSYNEQFF
>TRBV6-1|NA
CASSVTSGSAAQYF
>TRBV7-2|TRBJ1-4
CASSLPLGFGEKLFF
>TRBV7-8|TRBJ2-6
CASSLGQISSGANVLTF
>TRBV5-3|TRBJ1-1
CARSISRTGRNTEAFF
>TRBV11-3|NA
CASSYDSGNEQYF
>TRBV6-1|TRBJ2-1
CASSPRTSGRLRNEQFF
>TRBV6-1|TRBJ2-1
CAVVKTGTGSNEQFF
>TRBV2|TRBJ2-6
CASRTVAGANVLTF
>TRBV6-1|TRBJ2-1
CASSATSANEQFF
>TRBV7-2|TRBJ2-3
CASSWGGSTDTQYF
>TRBV7-2|NA
CASSVQVGETQYF
>TRBV6-1|TRBJ1-2
CASSERRGLGYTF
>TRBV7-3|TRBJ2-2
CASSGQPRGATGELFF
>TRBV6-1|TRBJ1-1
CASSKGGLNTEAFF
>TRBV6-1|TRBJ2-1
CASSPGTSGRGPTRYNEQFF
>TRBV7-8|TRBJ2-1
CASSLVDEQFF
>TRBV6-1|TRBJ1-2
CASSGRDRVGYTF
>TRBV7-9|TRBJ2-5
CASTRAETQYF
>TRBV7-2|TRBJ2-5
CASSLVGTSGRRETQYF
>TRBV7-3|TRBJ2-1
CASSPTSFGEQFF
>TRBV6-1|TRBJ2-3
CASSEAGGVVTQYF
>TRBV24-1|TRBJ2-1
CATSALGGNSYNEQFF
>TRBV6-1|TRBJ2-7
CASSVRTSAYEQYF
>TRBV12-3/TRBV12-4|TRBJ2-2
CASTLNKNTGELFF
>TRBV27|TRBJ2-1
CASHQLAGVSYNEQFF
>TRBV12-3/TRBV12-4|TRBJ1-4
CASGAPNEKLFF
>TRBV7-7|TRBJ2-5
CASSLALAGQETQYF
>TRBV6-1|TRBJ1-4
CASSETPFQGGEKLFF
>TRBV6-1|TRBJ2-1
CASSVLRGNEQFF
>TRBV7-2|TRBJ2-1
CASNSDGLSYNEQFF
>TRBV27|TRBJ2-2
CASSFLTGELFF
>TRBV6-1|TRBJ1-5
CASIELSYSNQPQHF
>TRBV27|TRBJ2-1
CASSPQYRLAGATYNEQFF
>TRBV7-8|TRBJ2-5
CASSLPSGLAGGYQETQYF
>TRBV6-5|NA
CASSYGRLYEQYF
>TRBV6-1|TRBJ1-3
CASSGRLNVYTIYF
>TRBV7-8|TRBJ1-1
CASSLGGAYTEAFF
>TRBV11-2|TRBJ1-1
CASSLAQGATEAFF
>TRBV12-3/TRBV12-4|TRBJ2-5
CASSFTPGKQYF
>TRBV10-1|TRBJ2-4
CARGEGAKNIQYF
>TRBV12-3/TRBV12-4|TRBJ1-2
CASSSGTGNGGYTF
>TRBV11-2|TRBJ2-5
CASSLTQETQYF
>TRBV7-3|TRBJ2-1
CASSHIIAGRSGEQFF
>TRBV6-1|TRBJ2-1
CASSAYHLAGGLNEQFF
>TRBV6-1|TRBJ1-2
CASADRGAYGYTF
>TRBV12-3/TRBV12-4|TRBJ2-1
CASSSHRGGNEQFF
>TRBV6-1|NA
CASSEALQQDEQYF
>TRBV7-6|TRBJ2-1
CASSLDYNNEQFF
>TRBV7-2|TRBJ1-2
CASSLDAGAIAGYTF
>TRBV3-1|TRBJ2-1
CASSQGGGGGGNEQFF